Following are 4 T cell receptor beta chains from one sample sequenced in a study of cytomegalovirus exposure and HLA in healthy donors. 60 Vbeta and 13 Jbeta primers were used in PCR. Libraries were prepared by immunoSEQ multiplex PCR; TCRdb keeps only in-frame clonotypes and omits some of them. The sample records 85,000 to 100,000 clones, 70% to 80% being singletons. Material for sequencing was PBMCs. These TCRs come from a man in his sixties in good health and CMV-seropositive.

The CDR3 sequence: CATSREAGGSETQYF. For the CDR3, the DNA is TGTGCCACCAGCAGAGAAGCGGGGGGCTCGGAGACCCAGTACTTC. This chain connects TRBV15 to TRBJ2-5, with TRBD2 matching over 9 bases. The CDR3 extends over 15 amino acids. V gave up 0 bases and J gave up 5 bases; unmatched junction bases: 4. CDR1 LNHNV and CDR2 YYDKDF come from the germline V gene (reference sequence).

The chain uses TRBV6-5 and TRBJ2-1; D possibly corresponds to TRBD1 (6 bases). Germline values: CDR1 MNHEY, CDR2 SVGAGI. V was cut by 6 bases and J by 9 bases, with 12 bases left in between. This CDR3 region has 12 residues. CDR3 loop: CASSLRGTEQFF. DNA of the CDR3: TGTGCCAGCAGCCTCAGGGGCACTGAGCAGTTCTTC.

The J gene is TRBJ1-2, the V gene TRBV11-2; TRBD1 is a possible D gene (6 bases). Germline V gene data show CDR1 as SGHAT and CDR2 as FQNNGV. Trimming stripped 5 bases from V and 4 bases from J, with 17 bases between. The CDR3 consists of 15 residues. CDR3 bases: TGTGCCAGCAGCCCGATCGGACAGATCTCCTATGGCTACACCTTC. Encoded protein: CASSPIGQISYGYTF.

In DNA, the CDR3 is TGTGCCAGCCTTAACGACGGGGTAGACTACGAGCAGTACTTC. It is translated as CASLNDGVDYEQYF. The V gene is TRBV18, the J gene TRBJ2-7; a possible D gene is TRBD2 (5 bases). CDR1 KGHSH and CDR2 LQKENI come from the germline V gene. The CDR3 covers 14 residues. Trimming left V 8 bases short and J 3 bases short, with 17 bases between.